The sequence of this T cell receptor beta chain was determined in a study of control samples from healthy donors and cancer patients. V was trimmed by 4 bases and J by 1 base, leaving 9 bases between them. The CDR3 spans 15 residues. Germline V gene data show CDR1 as SGHRS and CDR2 as YFSETQ. Libraries were prepared by immunoSEQ multiplex PCR; TCRdb keeps only in-frame clonotypes and omits some of them. This sample has 80,000 to 100,000 clones, with over 85% found just once. This receptor was obtained from a human donor in good health. The donor label of this sample is uncertain. Sequenced sample: blood. The chain joins TRBV5-1 to TRBJ2-6, with D possibly TRBD2 on 5 matching bases. Written as DNA, the CDR3 is TGCGCCAGCAGCCCTTCGGGATCTGGGGCCAACGTCCTGACTTTC. Translating it yields CASSPSGSGANVLTF.